These 20 T cell receptor beta chains originate from one sample sequenced in a study of blood T cell repertoires in COVID-19 (dated by TCRdb to about 2020). Preparation of the library involved the immunoSEQ multiplex PCR assay. TCRdb re-hosts the immuneACCESS table, in-frame sequences only. Its copies lack some clones; in the studies checked, an unresolved V gene accounts for under half of them, and the cause for the rest is not known. The sample table records 150,000 or so clones; around 81% of these occur just once. 4.5% to 7.5% of the sample is taken by the ten largest. The sequenced sample was PBMCs or T cells enriched from blood (not recorded which). These TCRs come from a man aged 40-49 years who had recovered from COVID-19.

The chain uses TRBV10-2 and TRBJ1-2; 9 bases are a match to TRBD1. The ends lost 3 bases at V and 6 bases at J; junction bases unmatched: 8. The germline V gene has CDR1 WSHSY and CDR2 SAAADI. The CDR3 covers 15 residues. CDR3 sequence reads: CASSDRGTGMDGYTF. The CDR3 DNA reads TGCGCCAGCAGTGACAGGGGGACAGGGATGGATGGCTACACCTTC.

This clone was detected only a few times. In nucleotides, the CDR3 is TGTGCCAGCAGTAGAGACAGGCCCGGTGCAGGCGAGCAGTACTTC. It specifies CASSRDRPGAGEQYF. This chain connects TRBV6-6 to TRBJ2-7; tentatively, D is TRBD1 (6 bases). The germline gives CDR1 MNHNY, CDR2 SVGAGI (reference sequence). V lost 5 bases and J lost 6, with 20 bases in between. CDR3 length: 15 amino acids.

The count of this clone is one. The rearrangement links TRBV7-3 to TRBJ2-3, with TRBD2 identical over 8 bases. V shed 3 bases, J shed 6 bases, and the junction held 14 bases outside the gene matches. This CDR3 has 17 residues. Germline V gene lookup returns CDR1 SGHTA and CDR2 FQGTGA. The CDR3 sequence: CASSFLPAGGREDTQYF. DNA for the CDR3: TGTGCCAGCAGCTTCTTACCCGCGGGGGGCCGGGAGGATACGCAGTATTTT.

The J gene is TRBJ2-2, the V gene TRBV7-6; 9 positions match TRBD1. This CDR3 comprises 15 residues. Germline CDR1 SGHVS, CDR2 FNYEAQ. V trimming: 3 bases; J trimming: 5 bases; junction bases outside the gene matches: 4. CDR3 region: CASSLGQGITGELFF. The CDR3 DNA sequence: TGTGCCAGCAGCTTGGGACAGGGAATAACCGGGGAGCTGTTTTTT.

This clone appeared once. The J gene is TRBJ1-2, the V gene TRBV6-5; no clear D. The V gene's germline CDR1 is MNHEY and CDR2 SVGAGI. Trimming shortened V by 2 bases and J by 8 bases, and 12 bases separated the two germline ends. The CDR3 runs to 13 residues. The CDR3 DNA reads TGTGCCAGCAGTTACGCGGAGGCGCTAGGCTACACCTTC. Protein: CASSYAEALGYTF.

This clone has a handful of counts. The chain has TRBV4-1 and TRBJ1-5; D not certain. Trimming cost V 4 bases and J 2 bases, with 12 bases left between them. Looked up from germline, CDR1 is MGHRA and CDR2 is YSYEKL. The CDR3 contains 15 residues. CDR3 region: CASSPLEVGNQPQHF. CDR3 bases: TGCGCCAGCAGCCCCCTAGAGGTAGGCAATCAGCCCCAGCATTTT.

This chain connects TRBV27 to TRBJ2-5, with D perhaps matching TRBD1 (5 bases). V lost 5 bases, J lost 6 bases, and 16 bases lay in between. The germline CDR1 and CDR2 sequences are MNHEY and SMNVEV (reference sequence). The CDR3 is 14 amino acids. For the CDR3, the DNA is TGTGCCAGCAGTATCCCTCCAGGGTTTCAGACCCAGTACTTC. This encodes CASSIPPGFQTQYF.

The rearrangement uses TRBV3-1 (or the pseudogene TRBV3-2) and TRBJ2-1; 9 bases match TRBD1. This CDR3 contains 15 residues. Germline V gene sequence: CDR1 LGHDT, CDR2 YNNKEL (reference sequence). V lost 4 bases to trimming and J lost 6 bases; unmatched junction nucleotides: 7. In DNA form, the CDR3 reads TGTGCCAGCAGCCTCCCGGGACAGGGTATCAATGAGCAGTTCTTC. It codes for CASSLPGQGINEQFF.

The chain has TRBV27 and TRBJ1-5; TRBD1 matches 11 bases. The CDR3 loop spans 18 amino acids. After removal of 0 bases from V and 6 bases from J, the junction contained 10 bases not matched to a gene. Per germline, CDR1 MNHEY and CDR2 SMNVEV (reference sequence). CDR3 loop: CASSLSRTGGAGPQPQHF. Here the CDR3 DNA reads TGTGCCAGCAGTTTATCTAGGACAGGGGGCGCAGGTCCTCAGCCCCAGCATTTT.

The rearrangement links TRBV7-2 to TRBJ1-1, with D perhaps TRBD1 (5 bases). Trimming pared 5 bases from V and 2 bases from J, leaving 15 bases between. This CDR3 region has 15 residues. CDR1 is SGHTA and CDR2 is FQGNSA in the germline V gene. CDR3 bases: TGTGCCAGCAGCGCGCAAGCGACAGCCAACACTGAAGCTTTCTTT. Its protein product is CASSAQATANTEAFF.

Written as DNA, the CDR3 is TGTGCCAGCTCGACCGGGACTAGCGTCGGCAATGAGCAGTTCTTC. Translated, it gives CASSTGTSVGNEQFF. The chain recombines TRBV18 with TRBJ2-1, with TRBD2 matching over 10 bases. The V segment lost 6 bases and the J segment 6 bases; nucleotides outside the gene matches: 8. Germline-derived CDR1 and CDR2 are KGHSH and LQKENI. The CDR3 consists of 15 residues. The full variable domain, with the rest looked up from reference TRBV18 and TRBJ2-1, is NAGVMQNPRHLVRRRGQEARLRCSPMKGHSHVYWYRQLPEEGLKFMVYLQKENIIDESGMPKERFSAEFPKEGPSILRIQQVVRGDSAAYFCASSTGTSVGNEQFFGPGTRLTVL.

The chain links TRBV12-3 or TRBV12-4 to TRBJ2-5; no firm D call. With 3 bases removed from V and 2 bases from J, the gap between germline ends came to 7 bases. The CDR3 contains 13 residues. The CDR3 coding sequence is TGTGCCAGCAGTTTTGCACAGCAAGAGACCCAGTACTTC. Amino acid sequence: CASSFAQQETQYF.

The J gene is TRBJ2-2, the V gene TRBV5-1; perhaps TRBD2 as D (7 bases). CDR1 is SGHRS and CDR2 is YFSETQ in the germline V gene. The CDR3 has 14 amino acids. The V gene lost 9 bases and the J gene lost 1 base, with 13 bases spanning the gap. The CDR3 sequence: CATQGGVNTGELFF. The CDR3 DNA reads as TGCGCCACCCAAGGGGGGGTGAACACCGGGGAGCTGTTTTTT.

A few counts support this clone. J is TRBJ1-6 and V is TRBV2; tentative D call: TRBD1 (6 bases). CDR1 and CDR2 (germline): SNHLY, FYNNEI. This CDR3 has 15 amino acids. The V end was cut by 5 bases, the J end by 7 bases, with 15 bases between. The CDR3 nucleotides are TGTGCCAGCAGTTCACAGGGAGTTAAGAATTCACCCCTCCACTTT. This gives the protein CASSSQGVKNSPLHF.

The chain recombines TRBV29-1 with TRBJ1-1; no reliable D call. Between the trimmed V and J ends, which lost 0 bases and 0 bases, there was a span of 5 bases. CDR1 SQVTM and CDR2 ANQGSEA come from the germline V gene. The CDR3 is made up of 13 amino acids. The CDR3 DNA reads TGCAGCGTTGAAGATGAGGTGAACACTGAAGCTTTCTTT. Residues: CSVEDEVNTEAFF.

The gene calls are TRBV5-8 and TRBJ2-2; no clear D. Trimming removed 4 bases from V and 6 bases from J, with 10 bases in between. CDR3 length: 13 residues. Looked up from germline, CDR1 is SGHTS and CDR2 is YDEGEE. The CDR3 DNA is TGTGCCAGCAGCCCTGACATCGCCGGGGAGCTGTTTTTT. Translation gives CASSPDIAGELFF. The variable domain in full, completed from reference TRBV5-8 and TRBJ2-2, reads EAGVTQSPTHLIKTRGQQATLRCSPISGHTSVYWYQQALGLGLQFLLWYDEGEERNRGNFPPRFSGRQFPNYSSELNVNALELEDSALYLCASSPDIAGELFFGEGSRLTVL.

A note on this clone: Its ends do not fully match the called genes, so a read error is possible. The V and J genes are TRBV2 and TRBJ2-3; 12 bases match TRBD1. The V gene's germline CDR1 is SNHLY and CDR2 FYNNEI. The CDR3 is 14 amino acids. The CDR3 DNA reads TGTGCCAGCAGTGAAGTCGGGACAGGGGGCGCGGGTAATTTT. Protein sequence: CASSEVGTGGAGNF.

The chain links TRBV5-1 to TRBJ2-7, with 7 bases fitting TRBD1. This CDR3 is built from 15 residues. V was pared by 3 bases and J by 1 base, with 7 bases of the junction left unmatched. In germline, CDR1 is SGHRS, CDR2 YFSETQ. CDR3 in amino acids: CASSSGETGSYEQYV. The CDR3 bases are TGCGCCAGCAGCTCAGGGGAGACAGGGTCCTACGAGCAGTACGTC.

This clone occurred a few times. V gene TRBV9 combines with J gene TRBJ2-7; D not certain. The length of the CDR3 is 11 residues. Per the germline V gene, CDR1 is SGDLS and CDR2 is YYNGEE. Trimming removed 3 bases at V and 9 bases at J, with 10 bases between. The CDR3 coding sequence is TGTGCCAGCAGCGCACAGTCAGGGCAGTACGTC. This gives the protein CASSAQSGQYV.

The genes are TRBV7-9 and TRBJ1-4; 7 nucleotides agree with TRBD1. Germline loops: CDR1 SEHNR, CDR2 FQNEAQ (reference sequence). The junction had 4 bases not matched to a gene; V was cut back by 1 base and J by 8 bases. The CDR3 spans 14 residues. The CDR3 DNA sequence: TGTGCCAGCAGCTTAGTAGGGGGCGGCGAAAAACTGTTTTTT. It specifies CASSLVGGGEKLFF.